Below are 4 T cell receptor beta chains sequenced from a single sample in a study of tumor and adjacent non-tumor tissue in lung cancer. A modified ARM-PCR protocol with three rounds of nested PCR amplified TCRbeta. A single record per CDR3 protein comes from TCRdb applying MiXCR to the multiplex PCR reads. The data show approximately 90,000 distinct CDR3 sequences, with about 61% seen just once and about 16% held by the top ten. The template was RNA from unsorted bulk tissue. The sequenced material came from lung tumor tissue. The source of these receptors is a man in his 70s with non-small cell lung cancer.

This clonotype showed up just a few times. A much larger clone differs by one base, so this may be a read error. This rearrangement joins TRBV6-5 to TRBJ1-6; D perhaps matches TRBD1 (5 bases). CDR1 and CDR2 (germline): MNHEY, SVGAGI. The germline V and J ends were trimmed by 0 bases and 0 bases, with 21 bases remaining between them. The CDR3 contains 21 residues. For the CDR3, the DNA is TGTGCCAGCAGTTACTCGGGGTTGGGGGGGGTGAAAAGCTCCTATAATTCACCCCTCCACTTT. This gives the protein CASSYSGLGGVKSSYNSPLHF.

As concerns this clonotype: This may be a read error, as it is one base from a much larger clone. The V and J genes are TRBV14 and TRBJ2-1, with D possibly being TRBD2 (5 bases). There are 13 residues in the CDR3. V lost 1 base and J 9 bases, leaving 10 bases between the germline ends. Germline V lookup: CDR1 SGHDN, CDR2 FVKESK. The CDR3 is CASSQVRRGEQFF. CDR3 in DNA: TGTGCCAGCAGCCAAGTTAGACGGGGTGAGCAGTTCTTC. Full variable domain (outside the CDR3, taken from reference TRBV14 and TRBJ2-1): EAGVTQFPSHSVIEKGQTVTLRCDPISGHDNLYWYRRVMGKEIKFLLHFVKESKQDESGMPNNRFLAERTGGTYSTLKVQPAELEDSGVYFCASSQVRRGEQFFGPGTRLTVL.

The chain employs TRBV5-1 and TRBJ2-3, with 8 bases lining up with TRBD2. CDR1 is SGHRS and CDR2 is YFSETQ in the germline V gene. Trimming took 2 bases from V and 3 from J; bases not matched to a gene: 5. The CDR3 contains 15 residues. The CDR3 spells CASSFDGTRTDTQYF. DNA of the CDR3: TGCGCCAGCAGCTTCGACGGGACTAGAACAGATACGCAGTATTTT.

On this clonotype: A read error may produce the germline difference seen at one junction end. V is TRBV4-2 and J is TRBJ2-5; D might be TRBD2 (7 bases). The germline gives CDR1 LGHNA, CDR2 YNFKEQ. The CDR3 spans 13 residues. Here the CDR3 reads CVSSLGGLETQYF. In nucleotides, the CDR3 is TGTGTCAGCAGCCTCGGGGGGCTAGAGACTCAGTACTTC.